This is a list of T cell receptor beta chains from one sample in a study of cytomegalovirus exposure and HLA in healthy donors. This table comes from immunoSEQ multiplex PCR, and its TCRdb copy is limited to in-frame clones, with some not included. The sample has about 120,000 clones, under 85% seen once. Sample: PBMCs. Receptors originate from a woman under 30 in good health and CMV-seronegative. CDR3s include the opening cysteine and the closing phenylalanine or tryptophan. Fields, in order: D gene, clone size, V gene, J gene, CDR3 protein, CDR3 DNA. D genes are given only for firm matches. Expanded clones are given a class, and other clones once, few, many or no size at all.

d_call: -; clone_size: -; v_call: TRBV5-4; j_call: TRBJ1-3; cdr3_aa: CASSLGGGRSGNTIYF; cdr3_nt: TGTGCCAGCAGCTTGGGCGGGGGGCGTTCTGGAAACACCATATATTTT
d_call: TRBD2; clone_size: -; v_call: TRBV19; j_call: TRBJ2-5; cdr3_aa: CASSGGLAGETQYF; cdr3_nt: TGTGCCAGTAGTGGGGGACTAGCGGGAGAGACCCAGTACTTC
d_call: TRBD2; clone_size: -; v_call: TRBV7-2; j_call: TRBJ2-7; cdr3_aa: CASSSSGGNEQYF; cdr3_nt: TGTGCCAGCAGCTCAAGCGGGGGGAACGAGCAGTACTTC
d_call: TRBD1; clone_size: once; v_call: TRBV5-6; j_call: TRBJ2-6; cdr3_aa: CASSLVGTGGPGANVLTF; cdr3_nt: TGTGCCAGCAGCTTGGTTGGGACAGGGGGCCCTGGGGCCAACGTCCTGACTTTC
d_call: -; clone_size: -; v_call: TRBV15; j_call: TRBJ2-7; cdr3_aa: CATSRVVSLRSSYEQYF; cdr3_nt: TGTGCCACCAGCAGAGTTGTGTCTCTAAGAAGCTCCTACGAGCAGTACTTC
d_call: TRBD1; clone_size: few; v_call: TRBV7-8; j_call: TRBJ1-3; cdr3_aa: CASSRRDRESGNTIYF; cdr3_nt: TGTGCCAGCAGCCGCCGGGACAGGGAGTCTGGAAACACCATATATTTT
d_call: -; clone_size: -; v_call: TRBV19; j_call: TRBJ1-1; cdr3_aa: CASSPHLPGPGTEAFF; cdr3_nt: TGTGCCAGTAGTCCCCACCTACCGGGTCCGGGCACTGAAGCTTTCTTT
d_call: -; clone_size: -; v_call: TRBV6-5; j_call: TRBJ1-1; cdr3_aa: CASSYYQGADAFF; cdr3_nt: TGTGCCAGCAGTTACTACCAAGGGGCTGATGCTTTCTTT
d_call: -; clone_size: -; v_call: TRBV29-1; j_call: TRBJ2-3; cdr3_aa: CSGTTDTQYF; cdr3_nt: TGCAGCGGGACTACAGATACGCAGTATTTT
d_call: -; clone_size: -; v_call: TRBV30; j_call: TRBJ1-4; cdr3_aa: CAWSLGQAHEKLFF; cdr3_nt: TGTGCCTGGAGTCTTGGGCAGGCGCACGAAAAACTGTTTTTT
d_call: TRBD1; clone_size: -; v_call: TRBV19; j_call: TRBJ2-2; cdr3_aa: CASSTGTGITGELFF; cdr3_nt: TGTGCCAGTAGTACCGGGACAGGGATCACCGGGGAGCTGTTTTTT
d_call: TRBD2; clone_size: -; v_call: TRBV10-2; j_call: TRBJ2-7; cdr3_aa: CASSPSGGAREQYF; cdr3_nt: TGCGCCAGCAGTCCTAGCGGGGGGGCTCGTGAGCAGTACTTC
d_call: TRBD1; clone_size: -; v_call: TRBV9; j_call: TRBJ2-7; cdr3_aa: CASSATGTGTSYEQYF; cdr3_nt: TGTGCCAGCAGTGCGACCGGGACAGGGACCTCCTACGAGCAGTACTTC
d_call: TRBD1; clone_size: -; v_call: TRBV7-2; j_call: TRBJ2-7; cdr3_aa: CASTLTGDDYEQYF; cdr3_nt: TGTGCCAGCACCTTGACAGGGGACGACTACGAGCAGTACTTC
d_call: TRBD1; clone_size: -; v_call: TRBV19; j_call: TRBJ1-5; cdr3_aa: CASSGRDRGLDQPQHF; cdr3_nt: TGTGCCAGTAGTGGTCGGGACAGGGGGCTCGATCAGCCCCAGCATTTT
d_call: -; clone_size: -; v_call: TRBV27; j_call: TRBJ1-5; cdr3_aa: CASSLFCRGPAKPQHF; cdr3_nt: TGTGCCAGCAGTTTATTTTGCAGGGGCCCCGCAAAGCCCCAGCATTTT
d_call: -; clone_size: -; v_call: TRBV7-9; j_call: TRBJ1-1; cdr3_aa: CASSIQDNTEAFF; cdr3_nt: TGTGCCAGCAGCATACAGGACAACACTGAAGCTTTCTTT
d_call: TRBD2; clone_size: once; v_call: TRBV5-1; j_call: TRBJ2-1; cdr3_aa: CASSLVKRGSWNEQFF; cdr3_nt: TGCGCCAGCAGCTTGGTTAAGCGGGGGTCATGGAATGAGCAGTTCTTC
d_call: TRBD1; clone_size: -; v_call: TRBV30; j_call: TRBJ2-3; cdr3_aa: CAWSETGGGDTQYF; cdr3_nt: TGTGCCTGGAGTGAGACAGGGGGCGGAGATACGCAGTATTTT